Listed here are 4 T cell receptor beta chains from one sample, sequenced in a study of blood T cell repertoires in COVID-19. Clones were sequenced by immunoSEQ multiplex PCR, and TCRdb holds only the in-frame ones, with some missing. The table has fewer than 200,000 clones, around 87% seen once. Sequenced sample: peripheral blood. The origin of the receptors is a man in his forties with active or convalescent COVID-19.

This clone was seen only once. The rearrangement joins TRBV27 to TRBJ2-1; weak D call: TRBD2 (6 bases). V shed 6 bases and J shed 4 bases, with 16 bases lying between them. CDR1 is MNHEY, CDR2 SMNVEV, per germline (reference sequence). CDR3 length equals 15 residues. CDR3 bases: TGTGCCAGCAGAGAAGGGACTGGGGGGTACAATGAGCAGTTCTTC. Residues: CASREGTGGYNEQFF.

The CDR3 DNA sequence: TGCGCCAGCAGCCGCGGACAGCCTAACACCGGGGAGCTGTTTTTT. Translating gives CASSRGQPNTGELFF. The V and J genes are TRBV5-1 and TRBJ2-2, with D maybe TRBD1 (6 bases). CDR1 and CDR2 from the germline V gene are SGHRS and YFSETQ. This CDR3 region has 15 residues. The V and J ends lost 4 bases and 2 bases respectively, with 12 bases between them. The variable domain in full, completed from reference TRBV5-1 and TRBJ2-2, reads KAGVTQTPRYLIKTRGQQVTLSCSPISGHRSVSWYQQTPGQGLQFLFEYFSETQRNKGNFPGRFSGRQFSNSRSEMNVSTLELGDSALYLCASSRGQPNTGELFFGEGSRLTVL.

The chain combines TRBV6-5 with TRBJ1-2, with TRBD1 identical over 7 bases. J was trimmed by 8 bases and V by 7 bases; bases with no gene match: 10. CDR1 MNHEY and CDR2 SVGAGI come from the germline V gene. CDR3 length equals 13 residues. The CDR3 nucleotides are TGTGCCAGCATTCTACAGGGGCGCGGGGGCTACACCTTC. Protein product: CASILQGRGGYTF.

This clone was detected only once. The chain's CDR3 is CSVTQGGNTEAFF. The CDR3 DNA reads as TGCAGCGTAACACAGGGGGGGAACACTGAAGCTTTCTTT. The V call is TRBV29-1, the J call TRBJ1-1; 8 nucleotides match TRBD1. The CDR3 is 13 residues long. Germline CDR1 SQVTM, CDR2 ANQGSEA. J gave up 1 base and V 6 bases, and 4 bases lay outside the gene matches.